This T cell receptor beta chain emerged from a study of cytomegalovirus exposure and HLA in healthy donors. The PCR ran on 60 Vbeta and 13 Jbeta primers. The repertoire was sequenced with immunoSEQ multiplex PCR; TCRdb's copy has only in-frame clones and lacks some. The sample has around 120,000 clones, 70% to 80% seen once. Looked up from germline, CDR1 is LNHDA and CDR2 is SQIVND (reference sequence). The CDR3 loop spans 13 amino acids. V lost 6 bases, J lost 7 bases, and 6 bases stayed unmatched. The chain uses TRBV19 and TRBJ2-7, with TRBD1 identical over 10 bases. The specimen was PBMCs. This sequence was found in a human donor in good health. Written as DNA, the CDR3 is TGTGCCAGTAGAGGGGACAGGGGCTCGGAGCAGTACTTC. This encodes CASRGDRGSEQYF.